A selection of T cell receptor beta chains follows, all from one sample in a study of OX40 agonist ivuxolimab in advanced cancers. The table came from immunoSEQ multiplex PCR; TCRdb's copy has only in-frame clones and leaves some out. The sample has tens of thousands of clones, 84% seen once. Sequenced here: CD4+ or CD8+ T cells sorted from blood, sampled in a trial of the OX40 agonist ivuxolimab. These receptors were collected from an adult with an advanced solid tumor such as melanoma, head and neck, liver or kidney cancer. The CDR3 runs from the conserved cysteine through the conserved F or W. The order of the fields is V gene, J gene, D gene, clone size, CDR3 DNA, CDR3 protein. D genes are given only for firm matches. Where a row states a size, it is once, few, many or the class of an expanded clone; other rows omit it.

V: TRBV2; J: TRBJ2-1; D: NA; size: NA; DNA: TGTGCCAGCAGGGAGTATGGACAAAACATGATCTTC; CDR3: CASREYGQNMIF
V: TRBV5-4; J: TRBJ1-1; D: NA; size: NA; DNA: TGTGCCAGCAGCTCCAAAGACGGACCGAACACTGAAGCTTTCTTT; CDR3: CASSSKDGPNTEAFF
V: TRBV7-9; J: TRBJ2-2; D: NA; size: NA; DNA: TGTGCCAGCAGCAGAGGGGGTACCGGGGAGCTGTTTTTT; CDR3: CASSRGGTGELFF
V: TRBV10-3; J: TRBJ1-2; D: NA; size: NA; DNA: TGTGCCATCAGCCCGGACGGAGACTATGGCTACACCTTC; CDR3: CAISPDGDYGYTF
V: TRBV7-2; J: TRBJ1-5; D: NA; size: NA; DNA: TGTGCCAGCAGCCCGGAGGGCGCTCAGCCCCAGCATTTT; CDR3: CASSPEGAQPQHF
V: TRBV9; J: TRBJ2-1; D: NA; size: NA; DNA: TGTGCCAGCAGCGTATATACTAGCAGGGATGAGCAGTTCTTC; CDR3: CASSVYTSRDEQFF
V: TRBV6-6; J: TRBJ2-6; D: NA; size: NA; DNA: TGTGCCACCCCTAGGGATTCCGGGGCCAACGTCCTGACTTTC; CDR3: CATPRDSGANVLTF
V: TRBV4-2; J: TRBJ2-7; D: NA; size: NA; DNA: TGTGCCAGCAGCCAAGATTACAGCTCCTACGAGCAGTACTTC; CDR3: CASSQDYSSYEQYF
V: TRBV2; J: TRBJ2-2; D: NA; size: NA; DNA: TGTGCCAGCCTTAAGGGGGGAAACACCGGGGAGCTGTTTTTT; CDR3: CASLKGGNTGELFF
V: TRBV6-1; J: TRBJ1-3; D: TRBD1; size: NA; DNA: TGTGCCAGCAGGGAACATGGGACAGGGGAACAAAACACCATATATTTT; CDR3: CASREHGTGEQNTIYF
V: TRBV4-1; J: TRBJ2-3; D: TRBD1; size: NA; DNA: TGCGCCAGCAGCCAAGCTAGGGGGCCCCAGGATACGCAGTATTTT; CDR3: CASSQARGPQDTQYF
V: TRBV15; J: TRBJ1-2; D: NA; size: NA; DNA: TGTGCCACCAGCAGAGATACTAACTATGGCTACACCTTC; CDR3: CATSRDTNYGYTF
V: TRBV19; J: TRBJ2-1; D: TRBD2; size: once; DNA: TGTGCCAGTAGTAAGGCGGGGGGGCCGGGTGAGCAGTTCTTC; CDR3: CASSKAGGPGEQFF
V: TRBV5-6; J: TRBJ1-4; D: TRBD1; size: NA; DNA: TGTGCCAGCAGCTCTGAACAGGGGAGAGGTGAAAAACTGTTTTTT; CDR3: CASSSEQGRGEKLFF
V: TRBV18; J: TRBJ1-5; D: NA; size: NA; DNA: TGTGCCAGCTCACCGCCGGGCCCGGGAGGGGGTCAGCCCCAGCATTTT; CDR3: CASSPPGPGGGQPQHF
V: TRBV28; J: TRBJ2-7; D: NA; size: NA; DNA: TGTGCCACAGAAGGACAAGTATACGAGCAGTACTTC; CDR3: CATEGQVYEQYF
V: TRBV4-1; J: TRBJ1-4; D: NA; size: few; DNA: TGCGCCAGCAGCCAGCCGGGGGCAACTAATGAAAAACTGTTTTTT; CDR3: CASSQPGATNEKLFF
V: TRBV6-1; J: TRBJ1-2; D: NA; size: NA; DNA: TGTGCCAGCAGTTCGACAGTCTATGGCTACACCTTC; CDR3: CASSSTVYGYTF
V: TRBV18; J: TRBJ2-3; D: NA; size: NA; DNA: TGTGCCAGCTCATCCGGGACCCCGCCAGATACGCAGTATTTT; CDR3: CASSSGTPPDTQYF
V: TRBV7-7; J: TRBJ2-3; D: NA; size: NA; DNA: TGTGCCAGCAGCTTATTAGGCACTAGCACAGATACGCAGTATTTT; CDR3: CASSLLGTSTDTQYF
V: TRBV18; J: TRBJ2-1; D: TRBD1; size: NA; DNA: TGTGCCAGCTCGCCAAGACAGGGAGCCGATGAGCAGTTCTTC; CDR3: CASSPRQGADEQFF
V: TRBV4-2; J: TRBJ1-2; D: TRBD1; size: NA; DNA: TGTGCCAGCAGAAGCCTGACAGGGATTGCTAACTATGGCTACACCTTC; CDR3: CASRSLTGIANYGYTF
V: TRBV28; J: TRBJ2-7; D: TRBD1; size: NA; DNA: TGTGCCAGCAGTGCCAACGGACAGGGCTACGAGCAGTACTTC; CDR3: CASSANGQGYEQYF
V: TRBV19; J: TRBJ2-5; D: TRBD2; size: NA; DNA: TGTGCCAGTAGTTCACCACAAGCGGGGGGTCAAGAGACCCAGTACTTC; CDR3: CASSSPQAGGQETQYF
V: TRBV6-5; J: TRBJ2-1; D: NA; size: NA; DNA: TGTGCCAGCACCAGAGACAGTAGCTCCTACAATGAGCAGTTCTTC; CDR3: CASTRDSSSYNEQFF
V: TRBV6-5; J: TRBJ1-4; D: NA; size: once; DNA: TGTGCCAGCACCGGTGGTGACAGCAATGAAAAACTGTTTTTT; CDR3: CASTGGDSNEKLFF
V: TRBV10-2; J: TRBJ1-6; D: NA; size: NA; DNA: TGCGCCAGCACGGGCAGCTCCTATAATTCACCCCTCCACTTT; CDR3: CASTGSSYNSPLHF
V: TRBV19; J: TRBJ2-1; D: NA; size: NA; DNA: TGTGCCAGTAGTGTGGGCAGGTACAATGAGCAGTTCTTC; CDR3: CASSVGRYNEQFF
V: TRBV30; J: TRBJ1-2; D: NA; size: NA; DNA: TGTGCCTGGGAAAGGGGGACAACCTTCGACTACACCTTC; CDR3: CAWERGTTFDYTF
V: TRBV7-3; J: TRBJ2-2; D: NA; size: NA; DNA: TGTGCCAGCAGCTTAACGCAAAGGACCGGGGAGCTGTTTTTT; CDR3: CASSLTQRTGELFF
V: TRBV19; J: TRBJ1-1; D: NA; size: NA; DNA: TGTGCCAGTAGTATTTTCCGTGGGGGGGGTGAAGCTTTCTTT; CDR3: CASSIFRGGGEAFF
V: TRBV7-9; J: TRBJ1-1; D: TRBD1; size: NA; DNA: TGTGCCAGCAGCGCACAGGGACAGATTAACACTGAAGCTTTCTTT; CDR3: CASSAQGQINTEAFF
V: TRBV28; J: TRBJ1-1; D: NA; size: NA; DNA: TGTGCCAGCAGGCTCCAGACGGGGAACACTGAAGCTTTCTTT; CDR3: CASRLQTGNTEAFF
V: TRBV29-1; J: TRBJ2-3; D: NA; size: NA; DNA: TGCAGCGTTGAGGTGACTGTGGATACGCAGTATTTT; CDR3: CSVEVTVDTQYF
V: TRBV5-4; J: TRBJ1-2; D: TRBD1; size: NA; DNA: TGTGCCAGCAGCGAGGGACAGGAAAATGGCTACACCTTC; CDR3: CASSEGQENGYTF
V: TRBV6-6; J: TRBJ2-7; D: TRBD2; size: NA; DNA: TGTGCCAGCAGTTCGTCCGGGACTAGCGGGCTCTACGAGCAGTACTTC; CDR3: CASSSSGTSGLYEQYF
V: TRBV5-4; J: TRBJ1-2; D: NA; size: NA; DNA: TGTGCCAGCAGCTTCCCCGAGAGGGGCAACTATGGCTACACCTTC; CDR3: CASSFPERGNYGYTF
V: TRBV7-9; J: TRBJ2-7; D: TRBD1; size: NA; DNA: TGTGCCAGCCGACAGGGTGGTTACGAGCAGTACTTC; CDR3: CASRQGGYEQYF
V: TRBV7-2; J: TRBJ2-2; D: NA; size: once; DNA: TGTGCCAGCAGCTTCGGGGCGAACACCGGGGAGCTGTTTTTT; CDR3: CASSFGANTGELFF
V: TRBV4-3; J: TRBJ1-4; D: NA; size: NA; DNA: TGCGCCAGCAGCCGACAGACAACTAATGAAAAACTGTTTTTT; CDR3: CASSRQTTNEKLFF
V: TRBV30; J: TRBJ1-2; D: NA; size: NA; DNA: TGTGCCTGGAGCGGGGGTGGGGATGGCTACACCTTC; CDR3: CAWSGGGDGYTF
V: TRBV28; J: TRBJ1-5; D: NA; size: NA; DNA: TGTGCCAGCAGTTTGTCAGGGGTTGGAAATCAGCCCCAGCATTTT; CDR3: CASSLSGVGNQPQHF
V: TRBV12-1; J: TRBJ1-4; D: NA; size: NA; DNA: TGTGCCAGCAGCTCCCTGGGGATGTCAAGGGAAAAACTGTTTTTT; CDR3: CASSSLGMSREKLFF
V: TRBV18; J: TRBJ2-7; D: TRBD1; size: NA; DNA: TGTGCCAGCTCATCAACAGGGGGCGACTACGAGCAGTACTTC; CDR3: CASSSTGGDYEQYF
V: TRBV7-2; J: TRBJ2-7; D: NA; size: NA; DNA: TGTGCCAGCAGCTTAGAAGGGACTCCCACCTACGAGCAGTACTTC; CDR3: CASSLEGTPTYEQYF
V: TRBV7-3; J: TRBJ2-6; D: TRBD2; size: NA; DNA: TGTGCCAGCAGCCCCTCTGGACTAGCGGGGGCTCTCGGGGCCAACGTCCTGACTTTC; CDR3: CASSPSGLAGALGANVLTF
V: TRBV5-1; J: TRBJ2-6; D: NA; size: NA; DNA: TGCGCCAGCAGCAAGGGAGACTCTGGGGCCAACGTCCTGACTTTC; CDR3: CASSKGDSGANVLTF
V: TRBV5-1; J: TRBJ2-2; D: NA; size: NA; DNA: TGCGCCAGCAGCTGGGGGACCCGCGGGAACACCGGGGAGCTGTTTTTT; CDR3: CASSWGTRGNTGELFF